This is a list of T cell receptor beta chains from one sample in a study of cytomegalovirus exposure and HLA in healthy donors. Produced via immunoSEQ multiplex PCR; TCRdb's table is partial and in-frame only. The sample lists some 200,000 clones, 82% occurring once. The specimen was PBMCs. These receptors originate from a boy aged 2 to 10 in good health and CMV-seronegative. CDR3s include the opening cysteine and the closing phenylalanine or tryptophan. The D gene is left open where the match is weak. Size is omitted from some rows. Given values are once, few, many or a class for expanded clones.

d_gene | j_gene | v_gene | abundance | CDR3nt | CDR3aa
TRBD2 | TRBJ2-3 | TRBV29-1 | few | TGCAGCGTTGAACGGGGGGTGGGTACAGATACGCAGTATTTT | CSVERGVGTDTQYF
- | TRBJ1-2 | TRBV12-1 | - | TGTGCCAGCAGCCCCCGAGCAGGGGGATATGGCTACACCTTC | CASSPRAGGYGYTF
- | TRBJ2-1 | TRBV5-5 | few | TGTGCCAGCAGCGAGCGGGTGTACAATGAGCAGTTCTTC | CASSERVYNEQFF
TRBD2 | TRBJ2-2 | TRBV25-1 | - | TGTGCCAGCAGTGAATGGGGGGGAGGGGAGCTGTTTTTT | CASSEWGGGELFF
TRBD1 | TRBJ1-3 | TRBV18 | - | TGTGCCAGCTCAATACAGGGGGCCGGCTCTGGAAACACCATATATTTT | CASSIQGAGSGNTIYF
TRBD1 | TRBJ2-5 | TRBV4-3 | few | TGCGCCAGCAGCCAAGGGACAGGGGAGACCCAGTACTTC | CASSQGTGETQYF
TRBD1 | TRBJ1-2 | TRBV7-9 | - | TGTGCCAGCAGCTATACAGGGGGCCGCGGCTACACCTTC | CASSYTGGRGYTF
TRBD2 | TRBJ2-5 | TRBV28 | - | TGTGCCAGCAGTCCGCCGGGGACTAGGTACCAAGAGACCCAGTACTTC | CASSPPGTRYQETQYF
- | TRBJ1-2 | TRBV5-1 | - | TGCGCCAGCAGCTTGGGACAACCCACTAACTATGGCTACACCTTC | CASSLGQPTNYGYTF
TRBD1 | TRBJ1-2 | TRBV6-5 | - | TGTGCCAGCGGAAAGGGCAGGGGGGTGAGTGGCTACACCTTC | CASGKGRGVSGYTF
- | TRBJ1-6 | TRBV19 | - | TGTGCCAGTAGTCCACTATTTTCAGCCAGCTCCTATAATTCACCCCTCCACTTT | CASSPLFSASSYNSPLHF
TRBD2 | TRBJ2-1 | TRBV7-2 | once | TGTGCCAGCAGCGAATGGGGACTAGCGGTTTACAATGAGCAGTTCTTC | CASSEWGLAVYNEQFF
- | TRBJ1-4 | TRBV7-2 | - | TGTGCCAGCAGCTTAGAATCGGGAGGGTCAAATGAAAAACTGTTTTTT | CASSLESGGSNEKLFF
- | TRBJ2-7 | TRBV5-1 | - | TGCGCCAGCAGCTTGGAGGCTAGCCTTCCCTACGAGCAGTACTTC | CASSLEASLPYEQYF
TRBD2 | TRBJ2-7 | TRBV20-1 | - | TGCAGTGCTAGTAGGGGAGGGGAGCAGTACTTC | CSASRGGEQYF
- | TRBJ2-1 | TRBV6-5 | - | TGTGCCAGCAGCCGAGACCCAGCAACTAGTAATGAGCAGTTCTTC | CASSRDPATSNEQFF
TRBD1 | TRBJ2-7 | TRBV25-1 | - | TGTGCCAGCAGGGGGACAGGGGAGGCCTACGAGCAGTACTTC | CASRGTGEAYEQYF
- | TRBJ2-2 | TRBV29-1 | - | TGCAGCGTGCCGGGACTCAACACCGGGGAGCTGTTTTTT | CSVPGLNTGELFF
TRBD2 | TRBJ2-7 | TRBV10-3 | - | TGTGCCATTAGCGGGGGGGACTCCTACGAGCAGTACTTC | CAISGGDSYEQYF
TRBD2 | TRBJ2-1 | TRBV6-6 | few | TGTGCCAGCAGTTACGCGGGGGGGCGGGATGAGCAGTTCTTC | CASSYAGGRDEQFF
TRBD2 | TRBJ2-4 | TRBV4-3 | - | TGCGCCAGCAGCCAAGATGCCCCCGGGGGGGTTTGGGGAAACATTCAGTACTTC | CASSQDAPGGVWGNIQYF
TRBD1 | TRBJ1-2 | TRBV5-1 | - | TGCGCCAGCCAACGCGGACTAACAGGGGAGGGCTACACCTTC | CASQRGLTGEGYTF
- | TRBJ1-1 | TRBV11-2 | - | TGTGCCAGCAGCTTAGCCAGGAACATGAACACTGAAGCTTTCTTT | CASSLARNMNTEAFF
TRBD1 | TRBJ1-2 | TRBV4-1 | - | TGCGCCAGCAGCCAAGATTGGACAGGGCCCTACTATGGCTGCACCTTC | CASSQDWTGPYYGCTF
TRBD1 | TRBJ2-5 | TRBV2 | - | TGTGCCACTCAGGGGGCAGGCGGGACCCAGTACTTC | CATQGAGGTQYF
- | TRBJ1-4 | TRBV19 | - | TGTGCCAGTAGTACCCCGGGACTCTCAAATGAAAAACTGTTTTTT | CASSTPGLSNEKLFF
- | TRBJ1-3 | TRBV4-3 | - | TGCGCCAGCAGCCAAGCGGGTAGAGGAAACACCATATATTTT | CASSQAGRGNTIYF
- | TRBJ1-5 | TRBV19 | - | TGTGCCAAATCGACAGAGAATCAGCCCCAGCATTTT | CAKSTENQPQHF
- | TRBJ2-1 | TRBV12-5 | - | TGTGCTAGTGGTTTGGGAGGGGGGGGCCAGTGGAATGAGCAGTTCTTC | CASGLGGGGQWNEQFF
TRBD1 | TRBJ2-2 | TRBV9 | - | TGTGCCACCTTACCGGGACAGACAGTCACCGGGGAGCTGTTTTTT | CATLPGQTVTGELFF
TRBD2 | TRBJ2-3 | TRBV2 | - | TGTGCCAGCAGTTCGCCGGGGGGGCCGGCAGATACGCAGTATTTT | CASSSPGGPADTQYF
- | TRBJ2-7 | TRBV11-2 | - | TGTGCCAGCACCCGGCAGCGGGACAGGAAGTACTTC | CASTRQRDRKYF
TRBD1 | TRBJ2-5 | TRBV5-1 | - | TGCGCCAGCAGCCCAGGGGGCCGGGAGACCCAGTACTTC | CASSPGGRETQYF
- | TRBJ2-6 | TRBV4-2 | - | TGTGCCAGCAGCCACCAGGGTCTCGGGCCCAACGTCCTGACTTTC | CASSHQGLGPNVLTF
TRBD1 | TRBJ1-2 | TRBV7-9 | - | TGTGCCAGCAGCCTACTAGGACAGGGGGCTAAGGGCTACACCTTC | CASSLLGQGAKGYTF
- | TRBJ1-1 | TRBV4-2 | - | TGTGCCAGCAGCCAAGATAAGGAGACTGAAGCTTTCTTT | CASSQDKETEAFF
TRBD1 | TRBJ1-1 | TRBV7-3 | - | TGTGCCAGCAGCTTAACCTACCTTAAGTCCAGGGGGCGGGGTGAAGCTTTCTTT | CASSLTYLKSRGRGEAFF
TRBD2 | TRBJ2-5 | TRBV7-2 | - | TGTGCCAGCAGGCGAACTAGCGGGGGGGGAGGGTTGAAGACCCAGTACTTC | CASRRTSGGGGLKTQYF
TRBD1 | TRBJ2-2 | TRBV2 | few | TGTGCCAGCAGCCAGGACAGGTCCTTCGGGGAGCTGTTTTTT | CASSQDRSFGELFF
- | TRBJ1-3 | TRBV6-5 | - | TGTGCCAGCAGTCCCCCAGGTGGAAACACCATATATTTT | CASSPPGGNTIYF
- | TRBJ2-5 | TRBV28 | few | TGTGCCAGCAGTTTATTGTGGGAGACTAAGACCCAGTACTTC | CASSLLWETKTQYF
TRBD2 | TRBJ2-3 | TRBV5-6 | - | TGTGCCAGCAGCCATGGACTAGTCACAGATACGCAGTATTTT | CASSHGLVTDTQYF
- | TRBJ1-1 | TRBV21-1 | - | TGTGCCAGCAGCAAGAGGGACAGTCCCACTGAAGCTTTCTTT | CASSKRDSPTEAFF
TRBD2 | TRBJ2-7 | TRBV7-9 | - | TGTGCCAGCAGCGCTCCCTACGCTAGCGGGGGGCCTCCCTACGAGCAGTACTTC | CASSAPYASGGPPYEQYF
- | TRBJ2-7 | TRBV10-1 | - | TGCGCCAGCAGTGATTTCTTGGCGATAGCGGAGCAGTACTTC | CASSDFLAIAEQYF
- | TRBJ1-3 | TRBV5-4 | once | TGTGCCAGCAGCTCTGAAGGGGTGACCTCTGGAAACACCATATATTTT | CASSSEGVTSGNTIYF
- | TRBJ2-2 | TRBV4-1 | - | TGCGCCAGCAGCCAAGAGACGGGGGGCCACGGGGAGCTGTTTTTT | CASSQETGGHGELFF
- | TRBJ1-2 | TRBV6-1 | few | TGTGCCAGCAGCCTTACGGACAGCTCTAACTATGGCTACACCTTC | CASSLTDSSNYGYTF
- | TRBJ1-2 | TRBV19 | - | TGTGCCAGTAGGGTGTCAGCGCGGGAGGGCTATGGCTACACCTTC | CASRVSAREGYGYTF
TRBD1 | TRBJ1-1 | TRBV18 | - | TGTGCCAGCTCCTTAGACAGGGGCGAAGCTTTCTTT | CASSLDRGEAFF
TRBD2 | TRBJ2-4 | TRBV28 | few | TGTGCCAGCAGTAGCGGGGGGGTCAAAAACATTCAGTACTTC | CASSSGGVKNIQYF
TRBD1 | TRBJ1-2 | TRBV27 | few | TGTGCCAGCAGTTTATACCGGGACAGGCCCTATAATGGCTACACCTTC | CASSLYRDRPYNGYTF
TRBD2 | TRBJ2-7 | TRBV7-2 | - | TGTGCCAGCAGCTCCAGGAGCGGGGGTATGGGTGAGCAGTACTTC | CASSSRSGGMGEQYF
TRBD2 | TRBJ2-2 | TRBV7-6 | - | TGTGCCAGCAGCCCCTGGCCTAGCGGGGGAGAGAACACCGGGGAGCTGTTTTTT | CASSPWPSGGENTGELFF
- | TRBJ2-6 | TRBV5-1 | - | TGCGCCAGCAGCTTGGTAGGTAGCGGCACCTCTGGGGCCAACGTCCTGACTTTC | CASSLVGSGTSGANVLTF
- | TRBJ2-2 | TRBV6-5 | - | TGTGCCAGCAACCAGAGGGTGGGCACCGGGGAGCTGTTTTTT | CASNQRVGTGELFF
TRBD1 | TRBJ1-1 | TRBV27 | once | TGTGCCAGCAGTTCTACCAGGACAGGGGGCACTGAAGCTTTCTTT | CASSSTRTGGTEAFF